Below, 5 T cell receptor beta chains from the same sample are listed, as sequenced in a study of Ad26.COV2.S vaccination and SARS-CoV-2 variants. Treatment of the sample: over 15 received Ad26.COV2.S at low or high dose, single or two shots; several received placebo; per-sample allocation not given. The study sampled participants on day 63 after the first vaccine or placebo injection. Data came from immunoSEQ multiplex PCR; TCRdb stores just in-frame clones and leaves some out. The sample records more than 400,000 clones, 90% being singletons. The source was peripheral blood, collected in a trial of Ad26.COV2.S vaccine versus placebo. These receptor sequences come from a person between 18 and 60 years old who received the Ad26.COV2.S COVID-19 vaccine or a placebo.

This clone has a handful of counts. Here the CDR3 DNA reads TGTGCCAGCAGTCCCGGCCGTGTTTGGCAGCCCCAGCATTTT. Its translation: CASSPGRVWQPQHF. The genes are TRBV6-5 and TRBJ1-5, with D uncertain. CDR1 and CDR2 (germline): MNHEY, SVGAGI. This CDR3 is 14 amino acids long. Trimming took off 5 bases at V and 7 bases at J, with 15 bases between the two ends.

The chain joins TRBV30 to TRBJ2-1; D gene ambiguous. V was shortened by 1 base and J by 0 bases, with 7 bases between the two germline ends. This CDR3 is built from 14 residues. Germline CDR1 and CDR2: GTSNPN and SVGIG (reference sequence). The CDR3 sequence: CAWSGESSYNEQFF. In DNA form, the CDR3 reads TGTGCCTGGAGTGGAGAGAGCTCCTACAATGAGCAGTTCTTC.

This chain joins TRBV19 and TRBJ1-2; D is uncertain. The CDR3 length is 15 residues. V lost 2 bases, J lost 4 bases, and 14 bases lay in between. Looked up from germline, CDR1 is LNHDA and CDR2 is SQIVND (reference sequence). CDR3 loop: CASSIPGPGFYGYTF. CDR3 in DNA: TGTGCCAGTAGTATACCCGGACCGGGCTTCTATGGCTACACCTTC.

The chain is built from TRBV5-6 and TRBJ2-7; D remains ambiguous. V shed 0 bases and J shed 0 bases, with 10 bases lying between them. The CDR3 has 15 residues. Germline CDR1 and CDR2: SGHDT and YYEEEE. The CDR3 bases are TGTGCCAGCAGCTTGGGTGGAGACAACTCCTACGAGCAGTACTTC. Protein sequence: CASSLGGDNSYEQYF.

V and J are TRBV6-6 and TRBJ1-1; D is uncertain. Trimming stripped 2 bases from V and 11 bases from J, with 15 bases between. In germline, CDR1 is MNHNY, CDR2 SVGAGI (reference sequence). This CDR3 region has 13 residues. CDR3 nucleotides: TGTGCCAGCAGTTACGAGGGATGGGCGCGGGCTTTCTTT. It translates to CASSYEGWARAFF.